The rows below give T cell receptor beta chains drawn from one sample of a study of a mutant IDH1 vaccine in newly diagnosed glioma. The antigens for these receptors are not known. Measured with immunoSEQ multiplex PCR; TCRdb has only the in-frame clones, and not every one. The table includes 30,000 to 40,000 clones, roughly 78% detected once. Sample: PBMCs, taken from a glioma patient whose treatment included an IDH1 peptide vaccine. Source of these receptors: a man in his forties with glioma. Some clones in this sample may be carry-over from other donors' samples. CDR3s include the opening cysteine and the closing phenylalanine or tryptophan. The D gene is left open where the match is weak. A clone size is listed for some rows: how often the clone was seen (once, few, many), or a class if it is expanded.

>.|.|TRBJ1-4|TRBV6-1
TGTGCCAGCAGAGAAGGACAGCTGCTCTTGACTAATGAAAAACTGTTTTTT
CASREGQLLLTNEKLFF
>.|.|TRBJ2-6|TRBV10-2
TGCGCCAGCAGTGACAGCCTCTCTGGGGCCAACGTCCTGACTTTC
CASSDSLSGANVLTF
>.|.|TRBJ2-3|TRBV10-1
TGCGCCAGCAGTGAGGACAAGATTGGGGATACGCAGTATTTT
CASSEDKIGDTQYF
>.|TRBD1|TRBJ1-1|TRBV4-1
TGCGCCAGCAGCCTCCAAGCGGACAGGGAAGCTTTCTTT
CASSLQADREAFF
>.|.|TRBJ1-2|TRBV5-6
TGTGCCAGCAGCTTGGCGGGGGCTAACTATGGCTACACCTTC
CASSLAGANYGYTF
>.|TRBD1|TRBJ2-7|TRBV6-1
TGTGCCAGCAGCCCCGGGACAGGGGGACCCTACGAGCAGTACTTC
CASSPGTGGPYEQYF
>.|TRBD1|TRBJ1-2|TRBV6-6
TGTGCCAGCAGTTACTATACAGGGGGATATGGCTACACCTTC
CASSYYTGGYGYTF
>.|.|TRBJ1-6|TRBV30
TGTGCCTGGAGTGTCCGGTGGGGTGGTTCACCCCTCCACTTT
CAWSVRWGGSPLHF
>.|.|TRBJ1-6|TRBV6-5
TGTGCCAGCAGCCGCGGGTCTTTAAGTTCACCCCTCCACTTT
CASSRGSLSSPLHF
>few|TRBD1|TRBJ2-7|TRBV13
TGTGCCAGCAGCTTGACAGGGGGCGGGACTAGCTCCTACGAGCAGTACTTC
CASSLTGGGTSSYEQYF
>few|.|TRBJ1-5|TRBV2
TGTGCCAGCAGCCGGGGGGGGTGGGAGCCCCAGCATTTT
CASSRGGWEPQHF
>.|TRBD1|TRBJ1-2|TRBV30
TGTGCCTGGAGTTTAAGGGACAGGAGATATGGCTACACCTTC
CAWSLRDRRYGYTF
>.|.|TRBJ1-2|TRBV10-1
TGCGCCAGCAGCCAAAGACCGGGCTATGGCTACACCTTC
CASSQRPGYGYTF
>few|.|TRBJ1-5|TRBV30
TGTGCCTGGGGTACAGGGAGCAATCAGCCCCAGCATTTT
CAWGTGSNQPQHF
>.|TRBD1|TRBJ2-7|TRBV6-5
TGTGCCAGCAGCTCGGACAGGGGATCCTACGAGCAGTACTTC
CASSSDRGSYEQYF
>.|TRBD1|TRBJ1-1|TRBV11-2
TGTGCCAGCAGCCCCGGGACAGGGGTGTTGGACACTGAAGCTTTCTTT
CASSPGTGVLDTEAFF
>.|TRBD1|TRBJ2-2|TRBV7-9
TGTGCCAGCAGCTTAGAGACAGGGTCACCCGGGGAGCTGTTTTTT
CASSLETGSPGELFF
>few|.|TRBJ1-1|TRBV7-8
TGTGCCAGCAGTTTAGGGTCGGGGAACACTGAAGCTTTCTTT
CASSLGSGNTEAFF
>.|TRBD1|TRBJ1-5|TRBV27
TGTGCCAGCAGTTCGCTGACAGGGGGCATGAATCAGCCCCAGCATTTT
CASSSLTGGMNQPQHF
>.|.|TRBJ2-3|TRBV5-1
TGCGCCAGCAGTCCTCGGGGGGCTAGCACAGATACGCAGTATTTT
CASSPRGASTDTQYF
>.|TRBD2|TRBJ2-6|TRBV10-3
TGTGCCATCAGTGGAAGCGGGGGACCCGTCTCTGGGGCCAACGTCCTGACTTTC
CAISGSGGPVSGANVLTF
>.|.|TRBJ2-1|TRBV4-2
TGTGCCAGCAGCCCATGGCTAGATCATACGAGATACAATGAGCAGTTCTTC
CASSPWLDHTRYNEQFF